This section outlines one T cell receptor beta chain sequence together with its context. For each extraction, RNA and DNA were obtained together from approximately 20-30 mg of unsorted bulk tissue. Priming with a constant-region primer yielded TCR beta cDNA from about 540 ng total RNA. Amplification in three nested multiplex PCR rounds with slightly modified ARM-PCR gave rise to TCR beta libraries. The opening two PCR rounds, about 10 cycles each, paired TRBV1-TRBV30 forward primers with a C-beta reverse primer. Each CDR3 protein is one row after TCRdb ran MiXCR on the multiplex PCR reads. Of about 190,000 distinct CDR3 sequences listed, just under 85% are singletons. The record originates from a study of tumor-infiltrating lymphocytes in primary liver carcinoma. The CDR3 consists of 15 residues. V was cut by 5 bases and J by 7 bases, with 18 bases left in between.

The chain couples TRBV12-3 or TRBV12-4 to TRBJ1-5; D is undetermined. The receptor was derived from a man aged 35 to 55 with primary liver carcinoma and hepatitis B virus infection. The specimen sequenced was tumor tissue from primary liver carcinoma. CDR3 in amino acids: CASSPREEGQQPQHF. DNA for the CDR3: TGTGCCAGCAGTCCGCGGGAAGAGGGTCAGCAGCCCCAGCATTTT.